This TCR beta chain was recorded in a study of vaccination effects on CD4 cells after COVID-19. Looking at the study overall: Post-vaccine sample collection fell at a median of 72 days after the second dose.

Generated by immunoSEQ multiplex PCR, the TCRdb table keeps only in-frame clones and is missing some. The sample shows approximately 74,000 clones, over 75% of them seen only once. Before any sequencing was done, the ViraFEST assay used viral peptide pools to expand antigen-specific CD4+ T cells. Culture lasted over 9 days before CD4+ T cell isolation. The vaccine given was either BNT162b2 or mRNA-1273, in two doses. Vaccinated participants had no history of SARS-CoV-2 infection and tested negative for nucleocapsid antibodies. As concerns this clone: Its antigen is not known.

Germline values: CDR1 MNHNY, CDR2 SVGAGI (reference sequence). The CDR3 totals 14 residues. The V end was cut by 4 bases, the J end by 5 bases, with 14 bases between. The material was CD4+ T cells from PBMCs cultured with HCoV-OC43 spike peptides, obtained after COVID-19 vaccination. Subset described: HCoV-OC43 spike overlapping peptide pool stimulation. The chain links TRBV6-6 to TRBJ2-5, with D perhaps TRBD1 (5 bases). The receptor was isolated from a human donor who received a COVID-19 vaccine. CDR3 DNA: TGTGCCAGCAGTTCGGTGGCAGGGATGGAGACCCAGTACTTC. Translating it yields CASSSVAGMETQYF.